The 14 T cell receptor beta chains in this list originate from one sample, sequenced in a study of T cells in Graves' hyperthyroidism and ophthalmopathy. Amplification targeted TCR beta CDR3 regions from RNA transcripts. The HTBI set primed first-round TCR CDR3 RT-PCR. One entry per CDR3 protein, called by TCRdb with MiXCR from the multiplex PCR reads. The sample has around 450,000 distinct CDR3 sequences; roughly 15% are singletons. Sequenced input: blood. Every receptor here comes from a woman under 30 with Graves' hyperthyroidism.

This clonotype was seen more than once but under ten times. The J gene is TRBJ1-6, the V gene TRBV20-1; 7 bases map to TRBD1. This CDR3 spans 15 amino acids. V lost 5 bases and J lost 6; bases outside the gene matches: 10. CDR1 is DFQATT and CDR2 is SNEGSKA in the germline V gene (reference sequence). The DNA of the CDR3 is TGCAGTGCTCAAGACAGTCCAGGGGGTAATTCACCCCTCCACTTT. Amino acid sequence: CSAQDSPGGNSPLHF.

In DNA, the CDR3 is TGCGCCAGCAGCCAAGATACCACAGGGGTGGACTATGGCTACACCTTC. The encoded protein is CASSQDTTGVDYGYTF. The chain has TRBV4-1 and TRBJ1-2, with TRBD1 matching 7 bases. After removal of 0 bases from V and 3 bases from J, the junction contained 7 bases not matched to a gene. The CDR3 spans 16 residues. Germline V CDR1 and CDR2: MGHRA, YSYEKL.

This clonotype was seen only a few times. The J gene is TRBJ1-4, the V gene TRBV24-1; weak D call: TRBD1 (5 bases). Per the germline V gene, CDR1 is KGHDR and CDR2 is SFDVKD. Trimming took off 6 bases at V and 3 bases at J, with 16 bases between the two ends. The CDR3 sequence is 16 residues long. The CDR3, as DNA: TGTGCCACCAGTAAAATGCCGGGACGGCCTAATGAAAAACTGTTTTTT. This translates into CATSKMPGRPNEKLFF.

This clonotype was recorded many times. The CDR3 DNA reads as TGCGCCAGCAGCCAAGGGGGACAGGGGGCTCGGACTGAAGCTTTCTTT. Translating gives CASSQGGQGARTEAFF. This chain joins TRBV4-1 and TRBJ1-1; TRBD1 matches 12 bases. The CDR3 sequence is 16 residues long. V was clipped by 1 base and J by 5 bases; unmatched bases: 5. The germline V gene has CDR1 MGHRA and CDR2 YSYEKL.

The chain couples TRBV2 to TRBJ2-2, with 9 bases lining up with TRBD1. The ends lost 4 bases at V and 7 bases at J; junction bases unmatched: 4. Germline V CDR1 and CDR2: SNHLY, FYNNEI. The CDR3 spans 14 residues. In nucleotides, the CDR3 is TGTGCCAGCAGTGTACAGGGGGCTGGCGGGGAGCTGTTTTTT. It codes for CASSVQGAGGELFF.

This clonotype was counted many times. The chain joins TRBV11-3 to TRBJ2-7, with 7 bases fitting TRBD1. The V gene's germline CDR1 is SGHNT and CDR2 YENEEA. The CDR3 sequence is 14 residues long. J was trimmed by 0 bases and V by 4 bases; bases with no gene match: 3. The CDR3 region is CASSSGTDSYEQYF. CDR3 sequence (DNA): TGTGCCAGCAGCTCCGGGACAGACTCCTACGAGCAGTACTTC.

This clonotype was counted ten times or more. The chain couples TRBV7-9 to TRBJ2-1; 7 bases line up with TRBD1. CDR1 and CDR2 (germline): SEHNR, FQNEAQ (reference sequence). V was pared by 2 bases and J by 6 bases, with 4 bases of the junction left unmatched. This CDR3 has 14 amino acids. The CDR3 loop is CASSLTRGLNEQFF. In DNA, the CDR3 is TGTGCCAGCAGCTTAACAAGGGGGCTCAATGAGCAGTTCTTC.

The chain uses TRBV7-8 and TRBJ2-7; no definite D call. Per germline, CDR1 SGHVS and CDR2 FQNEAQ. Between the trimmed V and J ends, which lost 8 bases and 4 bases, there was a span of 12 bases. CDR3 length: 12 residues. The CDR3 is CASGDLVYEQYF. DNA of the CDR3: TGTGCCAGCGGTGATCTGGTATACGAGCAGTACTTC.

Ten or more counts support this clonotype. The V call is TRBV30, the J call TRBJ2-7; the match to TRBD1 covers 10 bases. CDR3 length: 16 amino acids. V trimming: 1 base; J trimming: 1 base; junction bases outside the gene matches: 7. Germline lookup yields CDR1 GTSNPN and CDR2 SVGIG (reference sequence). The CDR3, as DNA: TGTGCCTGGAGTGGAGGGGACAGGGGAGTATCCTACGAGCAGTACTTC. Protein: CAWSGGDRGVSYEQYF.

Regarding this clonotype: It may be a read error: a sequence one base away is much more abundant. J is TRBJ1-6 and V is TRBV6-2 or TRBV6-3; 8 nucleotides agree with TRBD1. The CDR3 length is 16 residues. The V segment lost 0 bases and the J segment 10 bases; nucleotides outside the gene matches: 8. The germline CDR1 and CDR2 sequences are MNHEY and SVGEGT. This CDR3 is CASSYSTGQEKSPLHF. Written as DNA, the CDR3 is TGTGCCAGCAGTTACTCGACGGGACAGGAGAAATCACCCCTCCACTTT.

Many counts were recorded for this clonotype. For the CDR3, the DNA is TGTGCCAGCAGCGTAGCGGGAAGCGCAGATACGCAGTATTTT. It is translated as CASSVAGSADTQYF. The rearrangement uses TRBV9 and TRBJ2-3; possibly TRBD2 for D (5 bases). The CDR3 runs to 14 residues. V lost 0 bases and J 4 bases, leaving 9 bases between the germline ends. Germline CDR1 SGDLS, CDR2 YYNGEE.

This clonotype was seen ten or more times. V usage is TRBV12-3 or TRBV12-4 and J usage is TRBJ2-2, with 8 nucleotides matching TRBD1. J was trimmed by 4 bases and V by 7 bases; bases with no gene match: 14. This CDR3 has 17 residues. The CDR3: CASTPPARTGRTGELFF. For the CDR3, the DNA is TGTGCCAGCACACCTCCGGCGAGGACAGGGCGCACCGGGGAGCTGTTTTTT.

J is TRBJ1-2 and V is TRBV6-4; the match to TRBD1 covers 8 bases. The CDR3 sequence is 14 residues long. CDR1 and CDR2 (germline): MRHNA, SNTAGT. V shed 5 bases and J 6 bases; nucleotides not matched to a gene: 8. CDR3: CASSPRTGTHGYTF. CDR3 bases: TGTGCCAGCAGTCCCAGGACAGGGACCCATGGCTACACCTTC.

This clonotype has only a few counts. This chain uses TRBV6-1 with TRBJ1-1, with D possibly matching TRBD1 (5 bases). From germline, CDR1 is MNHNS and CDR2 SASEGT. V was trimmed by 3 bases and J by 4 bases, leaving 15 bases between them. The CDR3 runs 15 residues. The CDR3 DNA is TGTGCCAGCAGTGACGGACAAGGGGAAGTCACTGAAGCTTTCTTT. Residues: CASSDGQGEVTEAFF.